At least ten counts were recorded for the clone carrying this T cell receptor beta chain. The time point denotes: longitudinal time-point 2. Individuals who volunteered at a blood bank located in Maryland, USA, made up the group of healthy controls. The study built unsorted libraries from 2 million PBMCs kept at -80 C. This entry comes from a study of neurological immune-mediated disorders. After removal of 6 bases from V and 9 bases from J, the junction contained 10 bases not matched to a gene. In germline, CDR1 is MGHDK, CDR2 SYGVNS. This CDR3 region has 15 residues. 5'RACE with 10-nucleotide random UMIs produced the cDNA. TCRdb re-derived calls from the 5' RACE reads in MiXCR, one entry per CDR3 protein. The sample lists more than 55,000 distinct CDR3 sequences; around a tenth were seen once.

The chain carries TRBV25-1 and TRBJ2-1, with 11 bases aligning to TRBD2. The sequencing sample was made of PBMCs. The clonotype comes from a young man in good health. The CDR3 here is CASSPGLAVWAEQFF. CDR3 nucleotide sequence: TGTGCCAGCAGCCCGGGACTAGCGGTTTGGGCTGAGCAGTTCTTC. Full variable domain (missing parts from reference TRBV25-1 and TRBJ2-1): EADIYQTPRYLVIGTGKKITLECSQTMGHDKMYWYQQDPGMELHLIHYSYGVNSTEKGDLSSESTVSRIRTEHFPLTLESARPSHTSQYLCASSPGLAVWAEQFFGPGTRLTVL.